This TCR beta chain was sequenced in a study of CD8 T cells in Susac syndrome. While serving as controls, healthy donors were matched for age and sex. Isolation of CD8+ and CD4+ T cells was performed negatively, whereas enrichment of TEMRA cells was done by FACS. CDR3 length equals 16 residues. Germline V lookup: CDR1 SQVTM, CDR2 ANQGSEA. The V and J ends lost 2 bases and 1 base respectively, with 18 bases between them. A quantity of roughly 0.5 to 1 ug RNA underwent reverse transcription using random hexamers. Coverage of TCR beta CDR3 amplification by immunoSEQ multiplex PCR extended to 54 Vbeta and 13 Jbeta. TCRdb reprocessed the immunoSEQ multiplex PCR reads with MiXCR, giving one entry per CDR3 protein. The table shows about 130,000 distinct CDR3 sequences, with just under 95% occurring only once.

The receptor's source is a human donor in good health. The chain has TRBV29-1 and TRBJ2-7, with a weak D call TRBD2 (5 bases). The specimen sequenced was CD4+ T cells from PBMCs. CDR3 bases: TGCAGCGTTGAAAGAAGTGGGGATTCGGGATCCTACGAGCAGTACTTC. Protein sequence: CSVERSGDSGSYEQYF.